The source of this T cell receptor (beta chain) is a study of long-term antiretroviral therapy in people with HIV. Findings of the study overall: Post-ART diversity increased but stayed below transplant donor controls.

CDR1 is SGHVS and CDR2 is FNYEAQ in the germline V gene. The CDR3 is 16 amino acids. The V end lost 5 bases, the J end lost 7 bases, and 23 bases lay between the germline ends. As for this clone: Its antigen remains unidentified.

Every one of the donors gave at least one pre-ART PBMC sample and at least two post-ART PBMC samples. In the United States, treatment was given to all participants with HIV. Runs used v3.0 of the immunoSEQ assay and were done at survey level. Assay: immunoSEQ multiplex PCR; the TCRdb copy retains only in-frame clones and omits some. The table has 25,000 or so clones, around 87% seen once. This chain links TRBV7-6 with TRBJ1-1; D is unresolved. This TCR was recovered from a woman aged 25-40 years with HIV. Sample: unsorted PBMCs, taken 1.9 years after starting antiretroviral therapy. The CDR3 coding sequence is TGTGCCAGCAGCCCCGCATTGTCAGCTCTCCAACATGAAGCTTTCTTT. This encodes CASSPALSALQHEAFF.